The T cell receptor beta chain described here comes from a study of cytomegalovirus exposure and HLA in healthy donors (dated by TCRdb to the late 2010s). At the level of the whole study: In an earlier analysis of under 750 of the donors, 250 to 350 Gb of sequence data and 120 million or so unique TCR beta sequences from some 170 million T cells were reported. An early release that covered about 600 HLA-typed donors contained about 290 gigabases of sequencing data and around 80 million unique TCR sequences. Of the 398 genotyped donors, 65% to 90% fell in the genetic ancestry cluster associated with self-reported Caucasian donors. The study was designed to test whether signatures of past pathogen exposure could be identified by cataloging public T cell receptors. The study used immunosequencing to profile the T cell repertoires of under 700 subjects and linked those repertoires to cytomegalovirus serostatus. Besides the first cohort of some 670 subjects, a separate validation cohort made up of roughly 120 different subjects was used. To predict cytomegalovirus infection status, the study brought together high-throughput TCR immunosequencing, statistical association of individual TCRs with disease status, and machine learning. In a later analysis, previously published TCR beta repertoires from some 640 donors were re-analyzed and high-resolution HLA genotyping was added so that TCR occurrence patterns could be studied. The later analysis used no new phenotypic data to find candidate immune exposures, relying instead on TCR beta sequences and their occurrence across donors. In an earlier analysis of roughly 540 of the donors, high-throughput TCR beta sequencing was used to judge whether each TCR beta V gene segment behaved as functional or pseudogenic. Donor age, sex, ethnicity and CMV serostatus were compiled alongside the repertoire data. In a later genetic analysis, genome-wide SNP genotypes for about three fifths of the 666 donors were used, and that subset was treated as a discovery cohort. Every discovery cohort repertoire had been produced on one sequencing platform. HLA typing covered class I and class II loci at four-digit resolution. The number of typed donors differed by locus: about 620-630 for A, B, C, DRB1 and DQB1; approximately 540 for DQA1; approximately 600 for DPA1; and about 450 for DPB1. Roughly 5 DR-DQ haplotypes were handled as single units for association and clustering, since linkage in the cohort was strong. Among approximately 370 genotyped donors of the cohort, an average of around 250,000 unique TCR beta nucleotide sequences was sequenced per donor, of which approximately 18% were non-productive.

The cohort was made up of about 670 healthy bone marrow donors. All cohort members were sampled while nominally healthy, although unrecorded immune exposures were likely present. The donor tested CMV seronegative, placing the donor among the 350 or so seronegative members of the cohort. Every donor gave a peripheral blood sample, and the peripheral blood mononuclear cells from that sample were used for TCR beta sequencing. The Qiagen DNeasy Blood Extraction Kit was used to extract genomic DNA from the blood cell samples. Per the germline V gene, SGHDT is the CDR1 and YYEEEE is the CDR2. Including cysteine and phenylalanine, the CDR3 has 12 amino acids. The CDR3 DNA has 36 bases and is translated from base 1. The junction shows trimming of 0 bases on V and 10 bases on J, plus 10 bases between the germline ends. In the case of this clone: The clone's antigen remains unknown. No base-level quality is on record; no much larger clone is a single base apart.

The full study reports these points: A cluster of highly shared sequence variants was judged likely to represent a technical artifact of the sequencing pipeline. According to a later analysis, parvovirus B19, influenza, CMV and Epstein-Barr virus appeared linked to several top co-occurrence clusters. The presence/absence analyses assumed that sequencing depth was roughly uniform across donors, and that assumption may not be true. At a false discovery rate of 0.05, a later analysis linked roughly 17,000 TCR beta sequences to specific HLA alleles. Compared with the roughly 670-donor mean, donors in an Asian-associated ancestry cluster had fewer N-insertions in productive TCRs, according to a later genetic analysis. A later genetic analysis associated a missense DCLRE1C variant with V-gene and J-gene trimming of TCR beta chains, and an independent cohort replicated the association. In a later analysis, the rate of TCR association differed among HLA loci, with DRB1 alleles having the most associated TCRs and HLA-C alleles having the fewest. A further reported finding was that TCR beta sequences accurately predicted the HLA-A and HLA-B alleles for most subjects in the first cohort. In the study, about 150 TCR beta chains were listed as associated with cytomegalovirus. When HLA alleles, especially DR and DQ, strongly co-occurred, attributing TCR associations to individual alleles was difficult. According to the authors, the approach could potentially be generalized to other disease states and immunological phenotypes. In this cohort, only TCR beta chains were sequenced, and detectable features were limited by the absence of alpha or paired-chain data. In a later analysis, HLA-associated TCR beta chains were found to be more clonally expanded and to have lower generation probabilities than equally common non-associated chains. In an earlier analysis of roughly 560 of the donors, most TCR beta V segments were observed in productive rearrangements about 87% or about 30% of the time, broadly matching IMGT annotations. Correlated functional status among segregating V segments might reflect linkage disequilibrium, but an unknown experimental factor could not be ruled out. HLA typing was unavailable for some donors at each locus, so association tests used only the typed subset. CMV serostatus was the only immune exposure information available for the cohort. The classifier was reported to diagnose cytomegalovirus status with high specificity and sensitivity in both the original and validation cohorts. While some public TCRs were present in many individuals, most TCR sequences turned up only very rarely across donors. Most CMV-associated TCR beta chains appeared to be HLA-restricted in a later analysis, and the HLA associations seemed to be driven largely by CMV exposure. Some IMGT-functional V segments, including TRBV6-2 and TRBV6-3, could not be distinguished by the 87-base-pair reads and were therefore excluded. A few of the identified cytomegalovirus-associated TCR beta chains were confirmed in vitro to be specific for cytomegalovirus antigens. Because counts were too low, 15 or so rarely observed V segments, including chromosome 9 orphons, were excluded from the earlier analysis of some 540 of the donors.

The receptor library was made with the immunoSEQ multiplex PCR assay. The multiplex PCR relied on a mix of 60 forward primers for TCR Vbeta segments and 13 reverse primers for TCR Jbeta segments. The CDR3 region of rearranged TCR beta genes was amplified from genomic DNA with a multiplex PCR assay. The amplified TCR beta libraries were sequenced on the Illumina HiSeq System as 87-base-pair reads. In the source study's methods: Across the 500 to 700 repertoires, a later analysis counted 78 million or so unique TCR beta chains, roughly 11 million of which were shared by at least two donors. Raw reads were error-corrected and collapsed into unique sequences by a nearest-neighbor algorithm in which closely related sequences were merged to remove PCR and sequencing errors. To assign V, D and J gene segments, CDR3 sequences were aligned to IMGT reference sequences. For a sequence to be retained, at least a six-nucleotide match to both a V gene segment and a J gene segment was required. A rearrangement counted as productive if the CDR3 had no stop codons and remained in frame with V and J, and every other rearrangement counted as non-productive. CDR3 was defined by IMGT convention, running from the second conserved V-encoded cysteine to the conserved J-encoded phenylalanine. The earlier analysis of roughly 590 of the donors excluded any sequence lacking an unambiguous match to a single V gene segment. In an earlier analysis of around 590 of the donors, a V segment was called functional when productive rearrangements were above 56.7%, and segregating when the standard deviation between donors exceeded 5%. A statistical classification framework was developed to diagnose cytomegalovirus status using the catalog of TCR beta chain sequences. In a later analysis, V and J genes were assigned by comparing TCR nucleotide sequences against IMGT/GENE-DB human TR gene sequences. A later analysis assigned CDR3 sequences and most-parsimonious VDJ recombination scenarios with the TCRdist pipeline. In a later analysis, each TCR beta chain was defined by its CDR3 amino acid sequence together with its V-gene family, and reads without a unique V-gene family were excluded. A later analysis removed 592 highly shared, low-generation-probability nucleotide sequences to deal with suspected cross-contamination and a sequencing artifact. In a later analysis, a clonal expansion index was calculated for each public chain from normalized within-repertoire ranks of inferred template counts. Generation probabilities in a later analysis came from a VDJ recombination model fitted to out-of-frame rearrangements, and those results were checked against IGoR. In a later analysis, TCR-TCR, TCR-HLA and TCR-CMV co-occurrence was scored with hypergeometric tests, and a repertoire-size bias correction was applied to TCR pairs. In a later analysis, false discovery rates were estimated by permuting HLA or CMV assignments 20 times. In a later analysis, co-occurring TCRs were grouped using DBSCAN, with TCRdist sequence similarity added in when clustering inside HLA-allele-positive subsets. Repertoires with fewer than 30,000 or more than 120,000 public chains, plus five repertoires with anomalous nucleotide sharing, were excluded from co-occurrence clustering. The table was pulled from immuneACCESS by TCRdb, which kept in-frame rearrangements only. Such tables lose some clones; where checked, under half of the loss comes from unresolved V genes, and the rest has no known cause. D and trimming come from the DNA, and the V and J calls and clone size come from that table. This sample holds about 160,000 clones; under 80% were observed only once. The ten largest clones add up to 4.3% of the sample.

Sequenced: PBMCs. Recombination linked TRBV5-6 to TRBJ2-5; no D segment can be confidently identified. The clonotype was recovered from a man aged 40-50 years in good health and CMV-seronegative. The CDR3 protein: CASSLEPEDQYF. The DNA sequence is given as TGTGCCAGCAGCTTGGAGCCAGAGGACCAGTACTTC.